The present entry profiles one TCR beta chain with its context. The specificity of this receptor is unknown. There are no base qualities to consult, and no much larger clone falls within one base. The CDR3 regions of human TCRbeta chains were analyzed by immunosequencing. In the paper's pipeline: TCRs in the repertoires were matched against a reference library of SARS-CoV-2-specific TCRs that had been generated with the MIRA antigen-specificity platform. Breadth was defined as the fraction of unique TCRs that were SARS-CoV-2-associated. Depth was defined as the fraction of total T cells that were SARS-CoV-2-associated. Using the MIRA data, each spike-specific TCR was mapped to the spike region that the TCR reacts to and placed in a CD4 or CD8 class. Log10-transformed breadth and depth values were compared by one-way ANOVA with Sidak's multiple comparisons tests. The clones in this table, taken by TCRdb from immuneACCESS, are in-frame only. Not every clone is retained; where verified, under half of the shortfall comes from an unresolved V gene, and the cause of the rest is unknown. That table supplies the V and J calls and clone size; D and trimming were determined from the DNA. The sample includes roughly 67,000 clones, with about three quarters observed a single time. The ten biggest clones cover about 12% of the sample.

These data come from a study of T cell responses to AZD1222 COVID-19 vaccine (dated by TCRdb to 2020 to 2023). For the wider study: AZD1222 recipients whose second dose came at about 4 weeks and those whose second dose came at about 12 weeks were combined into one group, since spike-specific TCR depth and breadth did not differ between the two schedules. A total of about 230 trial participants underwent TCR sequencing, of whom some 210 received two doses of AZD1222 and some 25 received two doses of the MenACWY control vaccine. Enrollment into the trials was organized by age into subgroups of 18-55, 56-69 and 70-plus years, and those subgroups contained roughly 140, 27 and 60 TCR-sequenced participants, respectively. What the authors observed across the whole study: Conclusions about previously exposed vaccinees were limited because only six AZD1222 recipients were SARS-CoV-2 seropositive at baseline. Because no day 14 peak-response samples were available, repertoires were characterized only after the peak T cell response. The whole spike protein was spanned by vaccine-associated CD4 TCRs, and dominant responses were seen in regions 160-218 and 743-854. Most participants were white British and females outnumbered males, and the authors suggested that clonal diversity may have been underestimated. In the small 56-69-year group, the increase in depth fell short of significance, most likely because of low power. Nearly half of unique spike-specific TCRs reportedly recognized epitopes outside regions mutated in the B.1.351 and B.1.1.7 variants. After two AZD1222 doses, both the breadth and the depth of spike-specific TCRs were significantly higher than at day 0 and than in MenACWY recipients.

The time point label here, explained by the study, means: baseline before first vaccination. Vaccinee samples came from UK trials COV001 and COV002, including a single-blind randomized controlled phase 2/3 trial of AZD1222 (ChAdOx1 nCoV-19) in healthy adults. For TCRbeta chain sequencing, PBMC samples from trial participants were taken at day 0 and at day 28 after the second dose. V loses 4 bases of germline sequence and J loses 4 bases, and the interval between the two ends is 14 bases. The CDR3 sequence holds 15 residues, the cysteine and phenylalanine included. Just the 45-base CDR3 DNA is kept, in frame starting at base 1. The CDR1 and CDR2 encoded by the germline V gene (reference sequence) are LNHDA and SQIVND.

Sequencing used peripheral blood, obtained on day 0 of AZD1222 vaccination. The receptor chain draws on TRBV19 and TRBJ1-5, with the D gene not confidently named. The receptor's source is an adult in good health. The base sequence is TGTGCCAGTAGTAAGGGCACAGTCTCAAATCAGCCCCAGCATTTT. This sequence encodes CASSKGTVSNQPQHF. With the portions outside the CDR3 filled from the reference TRBV19 and TRBJ1-5 genes, the complete variable region becomes DGGITQSPKYLFRKEGQNVTLSCEQNLNHDAMYWYRQDPGQGLRLIYYSQIVNDFQKGDIAEGYSVSREKKESFPLTVTSAQKNPTAFYLCASSKGTVSNQPQHFGDGTRLSIL.